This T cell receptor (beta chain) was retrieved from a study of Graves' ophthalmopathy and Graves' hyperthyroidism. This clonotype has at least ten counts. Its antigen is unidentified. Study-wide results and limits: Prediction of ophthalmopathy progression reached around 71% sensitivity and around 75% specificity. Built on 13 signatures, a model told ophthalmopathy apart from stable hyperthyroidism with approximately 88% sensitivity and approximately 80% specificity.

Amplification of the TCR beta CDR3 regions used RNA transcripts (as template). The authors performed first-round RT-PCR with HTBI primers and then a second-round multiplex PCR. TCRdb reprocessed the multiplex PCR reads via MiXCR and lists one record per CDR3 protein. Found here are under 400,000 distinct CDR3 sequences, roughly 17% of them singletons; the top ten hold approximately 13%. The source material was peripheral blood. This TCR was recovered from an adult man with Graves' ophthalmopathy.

As DNA, the CDR3 is TGTGCCAGCAGCTTGAACAGCTACACTGAAGCTTTCTTT. Its protein product is CASSLNSYTEAFF. The V gene is TRBV7-3, the J gene TRBJ1-1; D is undetermined. CDR3 length: 13 amino acids. Per germline, CDR1 SGHTA and CDR2 FQGTGA. The ends were cut back, 3 bases at V and 3 bases at J, with 8 bases in the middle.